The 3 T cell receptor beta chains reported below all come from one sample, sequenced in a study of regulatory T cells in long-lasting Graves disease. Time point of the sample: persistent/refractory GD, antithyroid drugs over 5 years with positive TRAb. The TCR library was prepared using RNA isolated from PBMCs. Arm-PCR of CDR3 regions and iRepertoire HTBI primers were the basis on which TCR beta libraries were built. TCRdb re-called the multiplex PCR reads through MiXCR, storing one row per CDR3 protein. The sample includes a few hundred thousand distinct CDR3 sequences, less than 30% of them seen just once. Sequences were derived from peripheral blood mononuclear cells (PBMCs), sampled when the disease was refractory, from a patient treated with antithyroid drugs. These receptors originate from a woman between 40 and 55 years old with Graves disease.

There are a few counts of this clonotype. The rearrangement joins TRBV27 to TRBJ1-1; possibly TRBD1 for D (5 bases). The CDR3 extends over 18 amino acids. Germline values: CDR1 MNHEY, CDR2 SMNVEV (reference sequence). The V gene lost 7 bases and the J gene lost 7 bases, with 31 bases spanning the gap. CDR3 protein: CASIWRIDRRGKLGEAFF. The CDR3 region has the DNA TGTGCCAGCATCTGGAGAATCGACAGACGAGGGAAACTCGGTGAAGCTTTCTTT.

This clonotype has at least ten counts. Here the CDR3 DNA reads TGTGCCAGCAGTTTGACCAGGGTCTACGAGCAGTACTTC. The encoded protein is CASSLTRVYEQYF. The V gene is TRBV28, the J gene TRBJ2-7, with D possibly matching TRBD1 (5 bases). The length of the CDR3 is 13 residues. The germline CDR1 and CDR2 sequences are MDHEN and SYDVKM. The V end was cut by 3 bases, the J end by 3 bases, with 9 bases between.

This clonotype has a count of ten or more. The CDR3 nucleotides are TGCAGTGCCAGTGGCAGGGGAGGGGGCACCGGGGAGCTGTTTTTT. This codes for CSASGRGGGTGELFF. This rearrangement joins TRBV20-1 to TRBJ2-2, with D maybe TRBD2 (7 bases). Germline V gene sequence: CDR1 DFQATT, CDR2 SNEGSKA (reference sequence). This CDR3 spans 15 amino acids. With 6 bases removed from V and 4 bases from J, the gap between germline ends came to 18 bases.